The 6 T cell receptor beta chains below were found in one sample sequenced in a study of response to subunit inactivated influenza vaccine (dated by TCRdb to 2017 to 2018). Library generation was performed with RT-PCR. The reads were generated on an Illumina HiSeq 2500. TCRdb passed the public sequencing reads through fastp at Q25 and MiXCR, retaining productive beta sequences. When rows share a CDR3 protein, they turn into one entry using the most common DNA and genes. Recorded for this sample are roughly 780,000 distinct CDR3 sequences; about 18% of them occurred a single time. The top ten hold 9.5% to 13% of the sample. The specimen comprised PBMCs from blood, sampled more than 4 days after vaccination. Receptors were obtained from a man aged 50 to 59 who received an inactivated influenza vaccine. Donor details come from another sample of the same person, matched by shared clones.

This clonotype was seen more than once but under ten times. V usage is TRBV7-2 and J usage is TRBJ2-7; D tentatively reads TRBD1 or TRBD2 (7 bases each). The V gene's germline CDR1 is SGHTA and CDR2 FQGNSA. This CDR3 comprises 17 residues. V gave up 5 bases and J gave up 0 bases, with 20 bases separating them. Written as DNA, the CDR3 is TGTGCCAGCAGCCTAAGACAGGGAGGGTCGAGCTCCTACGAGCAGTACTTC. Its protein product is CASSLRQGGSSSYEQYF.

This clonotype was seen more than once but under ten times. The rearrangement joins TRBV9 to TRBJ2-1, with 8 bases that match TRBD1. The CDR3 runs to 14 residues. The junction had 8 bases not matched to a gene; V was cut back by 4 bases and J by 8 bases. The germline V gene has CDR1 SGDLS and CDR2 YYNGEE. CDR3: CASSTRQGRYEQFF. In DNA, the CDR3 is TGTGCCAGCAGCACCCGACAGGGGAGGTATGAGCAGTTCTTC.

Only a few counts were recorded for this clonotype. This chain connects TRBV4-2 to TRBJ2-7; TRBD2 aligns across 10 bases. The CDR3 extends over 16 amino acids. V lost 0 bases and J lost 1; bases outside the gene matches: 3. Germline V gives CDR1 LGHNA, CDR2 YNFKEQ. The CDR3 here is CASSQETSGDSYEQYF. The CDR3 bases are TGTGCCAGCAGCCAAGAAACTAGCGGGGATTCCTACGAGCAGTACTTC.

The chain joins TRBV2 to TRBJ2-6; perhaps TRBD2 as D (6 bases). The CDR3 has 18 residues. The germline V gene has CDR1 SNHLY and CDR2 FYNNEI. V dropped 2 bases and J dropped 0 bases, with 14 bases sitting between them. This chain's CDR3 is CASSERGGLSSGANVLTF. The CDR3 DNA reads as TGTGCCAGCAGTGAACGGGGAGGTCTCAGCTCTGGGGCCAACGTCCTGACTTTC. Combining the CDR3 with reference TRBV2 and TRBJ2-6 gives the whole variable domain EPEVTQTPSHQVTQMGQEVILRCVPISNHLYFYWYRQILGQKVEFLVSFYNNEISEKSEIFDDQFSVERPDGSNFTLKIRSTKLEDSAMYFCASSERGGLSSGANVLTFGAGSRLTVL.

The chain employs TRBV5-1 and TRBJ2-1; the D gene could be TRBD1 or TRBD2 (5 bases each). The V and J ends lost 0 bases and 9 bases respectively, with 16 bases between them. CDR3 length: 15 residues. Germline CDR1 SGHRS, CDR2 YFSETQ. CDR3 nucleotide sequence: TGCGCCAGCAGCTTGGACTACCTAGCTGGGGGTGAGCAGTTCTTC. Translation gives CASSLDYLAGGEQFF. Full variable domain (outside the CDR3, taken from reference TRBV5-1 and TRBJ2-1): KAGVTQTPRYLIKTRGQQVTLSCSPISGHRSVSWYQQTPGQGLQFLFEYFSETQRNKGNFPGRFSGRQFSNSRSEMNVSTLELGDSALYLCASSLDYLAGGEQFFGPGTRLTVL.

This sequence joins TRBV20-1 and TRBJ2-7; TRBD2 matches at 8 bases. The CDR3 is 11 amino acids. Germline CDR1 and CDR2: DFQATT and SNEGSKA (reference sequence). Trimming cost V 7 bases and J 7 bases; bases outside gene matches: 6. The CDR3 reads CSVRRGVEQYF. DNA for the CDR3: TGCAGTGTTAGGCGGGGGGTAGAGCAGTACTTC.